This T cell receptor (beta chain) was captured in a study of T cell repertoires in cytomegalovirus infection. The table lists this clonotype with a few counts. Its matching antigen is unknown. Germline-derived CDR1 and CDR2 are MNHEY and SVGAGI. V shed 5 bases and J shed 4 bases, with 14 bases lying between them. CDR3 size: 15 residues. TCRdb re-derived calls from the reads in MiXCR, one entry per CDR3 protein. The data contain some 940,000 distinct CDR3 sequences, about a third of them singletons. This chain joins TRBV6-5 and TRBJ1-4; possible D gene TRBD1, 5 bases. This TCR derives from a human donor in good health (CMV status not recorded). Some clones in this sample may be carry-over from other donors' samples. Specimen: cultured CD8+ T cells from PBMCs, collected from culture after CMV antigen stimulation. CDR3 DNA: TGTGCCAGCAGTCCAGGGTTATCTGGTAATGAAAAACTGTTTTTT. Its protein product is CASSPGLSGNEKLFF.